Listed below are T cell receptor beta chains from one sample, sequenced in a study of blood T cells in healthy people across ages. TCRdb redid the calling of the 5' RACE reads with MiXCR, one entry per CDR3 protein. In the table there are roughly 700,000 distinct CDR3 sequences, 32% of which are singletons. Sample: blood. The receptors shown here come from a woman older than 75 in good health. CDR3s include the opening cysteine and the closing phenylalanine or tryptophan. The D gene is left open where the match is weak. A clone size is listed for some rows: how often the clone was seen (once, few, many), or a class if it is expanded.

J | V | D | size | CDR3 | DNA
TRBJ1-2 | TRBV5-1 | . | . | CAGSATGQTNYGYTF | TGCGCCGGCAGCGCCACAGGACAGACTAACTATGGCTACACCTTC
TRBJ2-3 | TRBV20-1 | TRBD2 | many | CSASLLAGPLGTDTQYF | TGCAGTGCTAGTTTACTAGCGGGGCCCCTAGGCACAGATACGCAGTATTTT
TRBJ2-5 | TRBV5-6 | TRBD1 | many | CASSLVWQGAETQYF | TGTGCCAGCAGCTTGGTTTGGCAGGGGGCGGAGACCCAGTACTTC
TRBJ1-2 | TRBV2 | . | many | CASSEQGPSYGYTF | TGTGCCAGCAGTGAACAGGGGCCGTCATATGGCTACACCTTC
TRBJ2-3 | TRBV20-1 | . | many | CSASWPSSTDTQYF | TGCAGTGCTAGCTGGCCCTCTAGCACAGATACGCAGTATTTT
TRBJ2-4 | TRBV3-1 | . | many | CASSQVELAKNIQYF | TGTGCCAGCAGCCAAGTCGAGTTAGCCAAAAACATTCAGTACTTC
TRBJ1-1 | TRBV12-3/TRBV12-4 | . | many | CASTVHQGGNTEAFF | TGTGCCAGCACCGTCCACCAGGGTGGAAACACTGAAGCTTTCTTT
TRBJ2-5 | TRBV15 | TRBD1 | . | CATSRPGQIQETQYF | TGTGCCACCAGCAGACCGGGACAGATACAAGAGACCCAGTACTTC
TRBJ1-2 | TRBV20-1 | TRBD1 | many | CSALTLDRGRNYGYTF | TGCAGTGCTCTAACGCTGGACAGGGGGAGAAACTATGGCTACACCTTC
TRBJ1-2 | TRBV7-9 | . | . | CASSLGAAGKDYGYTF | TGTGCCAGCAGCTTAGGCGCGGCAGGGAAAGACTATGGCTACACCTTC